The 18 T cell receptor beta chains presented below share a single source sample, sequenced in a study of shared clonotypes between healthy human individuals. The method was immunoSEQ multiplex PCR; TCRdb's version includes in-frame clones alone and lacks a portion of them. The table shows 2.5 million or so clones, with more than 90% occurring only once. Sequencing was performed on naive CD4+ T cells sorted from blood. Sample subset: CD45RA+ positively selected. All receptors derive from a man in his late teens or twenties in good health.

This chain links TRBV19 with TRBJ2-7; 9 bases are a match to TRBD1. The CDR3 spans 15 residues. CDR1 is LNHDA and CDR2 is SQIVND in the germline V gene (reference sequence). The V gene end was trimmed by 8 bases and the J gene end by 4 bases; junction bases not matched to a gene: 12. CDR3 sequence: CASSIPGQGMYEQYF. CDR3 bases: TGTGCCAGTTCTATTCCGGGACAGGGTATGTACGAGCAGTACTTC.

The V and J genes are TRBV2 and TRBJ1-4; 7 bases align to TRBD1. Germline assignment: CDR1 SNHLY and CDR2 FYNNEI. V was clipped by 0 bases and J by 14 bases; unmatched bases: 18. This CDR3 has 17 amino acids. The CDR3 here is CASSEAWISTGVLRLFF. In DNA form, the CDR3 reads TGTGCCAGCAGTGAAGCCTGGATTAGTACAGGGGTACTCAGGCTGTTTTTT.

This clone was detected once. The V gene is TRBV2, the J gene TRBJ2-3, with D possibly being TRBD2 (6 bases). Germline assignment: CDR1 SNHLY and CDR2 FYNNEI. The CDR3 totals 15 residues. V shed 8 bases and J shed 3 bases, with 18 bases lying between them. The CDR3 spells CASSGSATPTDTQYF. The CDR3 DNA is TGTGCCAGCTCCGGGAGCGCGACACCTACAGATACGCAGTATTTT. Looking up the rest from reference TRBV2 and TRBJ2-3 gives the full variable domain: EPEVTQTPSHQVTQMGQEVILRCVPISNHLYFYWYRQILGQKVEFLVSFYNNEISEKSEIFDDQFSVERPDGSNFTLKIRSTKLEDSAMYFCASSGSATPTDTQYFGPGTRLTVL.

The chain has TRBV7-8 and TRBJ1-3; D is undetermined. The CDR3 runs 16 residues. Germline CDR1 reads SGHVS; CDR2 reads FQNEAQ. Trimming shortened V by 3 bases and J by 4 bases, and 16 bases separated the two germline ends. CDR3 sequence: CASSLVTIRSGNTIYF. In nucleotides, the CDR3 is TGTGCCAGCAGCTTGGTCACAATCCGATCAGGAAACACCATATATTTT. The full variable domain, rest sourced from reference TRBV7-8 and TRBJ1-3, is GAGVSQSPRYKVAKRGQDVALRCDPISGHVSLFWYQQALGQGPEFLTYFQNEAQLDKSGLPSDRFFAERPEGSVSTLKIQRTQQEDSAVYLCASSLVTIRSGNTIYFGEGSWLTVV.

A note on this clone: The same CDR3 also results from other DNA sequences found in this sample. The V gene is TRBV7-2, the J gene TRBJ2-7, with a tentative D call TRBD2 (5 bases). Trimming pared 3 bases from V and 6 bases from J, leaving 15 bases between. From germline, CDR1 is SGHTA and CDR2 FQGNSA. The CDR3 sequence is 14 residues long. The CDR3 loop is CASSLGGSAGEQYF. In DNA, the CDR3 is TGTGCCAGCAGCTTGGGCGGATCCGCGGGCGAGCAGTACTTC. The full variable domain, rest sourced from reference TRBV7-2 and TRBJ2-7, is GAGVSQSPSNKVTEKGKDVELRCDPISGHTALYWYRQSLGQGLEFLIYFQGNSAPDKSGLPSDRFSAERTGGSVSTLTIQRTQQEDSAVYLCASSLGGSAGEQYFGPGTRLTVT.

The genes are TRBV30 and TRBJ2-1; D is possibly TRBD1 or TRBD2 (6 bases each). The CDR3 contains 12 residues. V dropped 2 bases and J dropped 14 bases, with 16 bases sitting between them. Germline CDR1 and CDR2: GTSNPN and SVGIG (reference sequence). This CDR3 is CAWSSKGGVEFF. CDR3 DNA: TGTGCCTGGAGTTCGAAGGGGGGAGTGGAGTTCTTC.

This rearrangement joins TRBV6-5 to TRBJ2-1; TRBD2 agrees at 10 bases. In germline, CDR1 is MNHEY, CDR2 SVGAGI. V lost 5 bases to trimming and J lost 4 bases; unmatched junction nucleotides: 5. The CDR3 has 15 residues. The CDR3 protein is CASSILAGAYNEQFF. CDR3 nucleotides: TGTGCCAGCAGTATTCTAGCGGGAGCGTACAATGAGCAGTTCTTC.

The rearrangement links TRBV2 to TRBJ2-7, with 9 bases identical to TRBD1. CDR1 is SNHLY and CDR2 is FYNNEI in the germline V gene. This CDR3 has 14 residues. V shed 6 bases and J 3 bases; nucleotides not matched to a gene: 6. The CDR3 loop is CASRDRGSGYEQYF. For the CDR3, the DNA is TGTGCCAGCAGGGACAGGGGTTCGGGCTACGAGCAGTACTTC.

The V and J genes are TRBV19 and TRBJ2-7; the D call may be TRBD1 or TRBD2 (5 bases each). In germline, CDR1 is LNHDA, CDR2 SQIVND (reference sequence). The CDR3 contains 14 residues. Trimming took 2 bases from V and 5 from J, leaving 13 bases between them. CDR3 protein: CASSIRGTVDEQYF. The CDR3 region has the DNA TGTGCCAGTAGTATACGAGGGACGGTGGACGAGCAGTACTTC.

The rearrangement joins TRBV6-6 to TRBJ1-1, with a tentative D call TRBD1 (5 bases). Trimming cost V 4 bases and J 0 bases, with 9 bases left between them. This CDR3 comprises 14 residues. Germline V CDR1 and CDR2: MNHNY, SVGAGI (reference sequence). The CDR3, as DNA: TGTGCCAGCAGTTTAGGACATTTGAACACTGAAGCTTTCTTT. Its translation is CASSLGHLNTEAFF.

The rearrangement uses TRBV7-6 and TRBJ1-2; TRBD1 aligns across 7 bases. Germline V lookup: CDR1 SGHVS, CDR2 FNYEAQ. Losses at the gene ends were 0 bases for V and 2 bases for J; bases not matched to a gene: 12. The CDR3 is 18 amino acids. CDR3 residues: CASSLARDRGPTNYGYTF. As DNA, the CDR3 is TGTGCCAGCAGCTTAGCCCGGGACAGAGGACCTACCAACTATGGCTACACCTTC. The full variable domain, rest sourced from reference TRBV7-6 and TRBJ1-2, is GAGVSQSPRYKVTKRGQDVALRCDPISGHVSLYWYRQALGQGPEFLTYFNYEAQQDKSGLPNDRFSAERPEGSISTLTIQRTEQRDSAMYRCASSLARDRGPTNYGYTFGSGTRLTVV.

The chain uses TRBV7-9 and TRBJ1-2; TRBD1 is a possible D gene (6 bases). The V gene lost 1 base and the J gene lost 2 bases, with 11 bases spanning the gap. Germline-derived CDR1 and CDR2 are SEHNR and FQNEAQ (reference sequence). This CDR3 spans 15 amino acids. In DNA, the CDR3 is TGTGCCAGCAGCTTAGTGGGGGGCCAGAACTATGGCTACACCTTC. Amino acid sequence: CASSLVGGQNYGYTF.

This sequence joins TRBV6-5 and TRBJ2-7; D is uncertain. The CDR3 length is 13 residues. From germline, CDR1 is MNHEY and CDR2 SVGAGI. Trimming took off 5 bases at V and 3 bases at J, with 11 bases between the two ends. The CDR3 sequence is CASSTPPGYEQYF. The CDR3 DNA reads TGTGCCAGCAGTACCCCCCCCGGCTACGAGCAGTACTTC.

Notes on this clone: The same CDR3 arises from other DNA sequences in this sample as well. The chain links TRBV18 to TRBJ2-3, with 8 bases fitting TRBD1. J gave up 3 bases and V 2 bases, and 1 base lay outside the gene matches. In germline, CDR1 is KGHSH, CDR2 LQKENI. The CDR3 loop spans 14 amino acids. This CDR3 reads CASSPRTGTDTQYF. CDR3 sequence (DNA): TGTGCCAGCTCACCAAGGACAGGGACAGATACGCAGTATTTT.

This chain uses TRBV5-1 with TRBJ1-3, with D tentatively TRBD1 (6 bases). Germline CDR1 and CDR2: SGHRS and YFSETQ. Between the trimmed V and J ends, which lost 4 bases and 0 bases, there was a span of 14 bases. The CDR3 is made up of 16 amino acids. CDR3 residues: CASSPGQTSSGNTIYF. CDR3 nucleotides: TGCGCCAGCAGCCCCGGACAGACGAGCTCTGGAAACACCATATATTTT.

V and J are TRBV19 and TRBJ1-1; D call uncertain. Germline CDR1 and CDR2: LNHDA and SQIVND (reference sequence). There are 14 residues in the CDR3. The germline V and J ends were trimmed by 2 bases and 1 base, with 8 bases remaining between them. DNA of the CDR3: TGTGCCAGTAGTATATTGGCACAGAACACTGAAGCTTTCTTT. This sequence encodes CASSILAQNTEAFF.

This clone was recorded only once. The V and J genes are TRBV6-1 and TRBJ2-1; D ambiguous. Germline-derived CDR1 and CDR2 are MNHNS and SASEGT. The CDR3 runs to 13 residues. V lost 7 bases and J 4 bases, leaving 11 bases between the germline ends. CDR3 nucleotide sequence: TGTGCCAGCAATTCAGTCCATTACAATGAGCAGTTCTTC. This codes for CASNSVHYNEQFF.

V gene TRBV23-1 combines with J gene TRBJ1-5; 9 bases match TRBD1. TRBV23-1 qualifies as an ORF whose function is uncertain. V shed 4 bases and J 0 bases; nucleotides not matched to a gene: 10. This CDR3 comprises 18 residues. The CDR3 protein is CASSPRQGGGYSNQPQHF. CDR3 in DNA: TGCGCCAGCAGTCCCCGACAGGGGGGGGGATATAGCAATCAGCCCCAGCATTTT.